A single sample gave rise to the 13 T cell receptor beta chains below, sequenced in a study of cytotoxic CD8 clonotypes in ibrutinib-treated CLL. Assay used: immunoSEQ multiplex PCR; TCRdb lists only in-frame clones, some missing. The table includes 70,000 to 80,000 clones, around 84% detected once. The sequencing here drew on PBMCs, taken at disease progression, from a patient treated with ibrutinib. All receptors derive from a human donor with chronic lymphocytic leukemia.

The rearrangement uses TRBV7-2 and TRBJ2-1; D tentatively fits TRBD1 or TRBD2 (6 bases each). Germline V gene data show CDR1 as SGHTA and CDR2 as FQGNSA. V lost 5 bases, J lost 6 bases, and 17 bases lay in between. CDR3 length: 15 residues. CDR3 sequence (DNA): TGTGCCAGCAGCGCCAGGGGACTCCCCACCAATGAGCAGTTCTTC. Protein product: CASSARGLPTNEQFF. Full variable domain (missing parts from reference TRBV7-2 and TRBJ2-1): GAGVSQSPSNKVTEKGKDVELRCDPISGHTALYWYRQSLGQGLEFLIYFQGNSAPDKSGLPSDRFSAERTGGSVSTLTIQRTQQEDSAVYLCASSARGLPTNEQFFGPGTRLTVL.

The CDR3: CASSGVATLNEKLFF. The CDR3 DNA reads as TGTGCCAGCTCGGGAGTGGCAACCCTTAATGAAAAACTGTTTTTT. The chain links TRBV19 to TRBJ1-4; D call uncertain. The CDR3 has 15 amino acids. The V gene lost 9 bases and the J gene lost 4 bases, with 18 bases spanning the gap. The germline CDR1 and CDR2 sequences are LNHDA and SQIVND (reference sequence).

J is TRBJ1-1 and V is TRBV29-1; TRBD1 matches at 7 bases. The junction had 16 bases not matched to a gene; V was cut back by 8 bases and J by 1 base. The germline CDR1 and CDR2 sequences are SQVTM and ANQGSEA. The CDR3 consists of 16 residues. This chain's CDR3 is CSTRASDRVGNTEAFF. The CDR3 DNA reads as TGCAGCACTCGAGCGAGTGACAGGGTCGGGAACACTGAAGCTTTCTTT.

The chain links TRBV27 to TRBJ1-6; 8 positions match TRBD1. V was clipped by 2 bases and J by 0 bases; unmatched bases: 9. CDR3 length equals 19 residues. The germline V gene has CDR1 MNHEY and CDR2 SMNVEV (reference sequence). CDR3 sequence (DNA): TGTGCCAGCAGTTTAATTTTTTGGACAGGGAGCTCCTATAATTCACCCCTCCACTTT. Translating it yields CASSLIFWTGSSYNSPLHF.

The DNA of the CDR3 is TGTGCCAGCAGTGTGGAATATGGCTACACCTTC. Translation: CASSVEYGYTF. V and J are TRBV6-1 and TRBJ1-2; the D is unclear. V dropped 4 bases and J dropped 5 bases, with 5 bases sitting between them. In germline, CDR1 is MNHNS, CDR2 SASEGT. This CDR3 is 11 amino acids long.

V gene TRBV19 combines with J gene TRBJ2-1, with D hard to call. This CDR3 spans 14 amino acids. V was cut by 6 bases and J by 0 bases, with 9 bases left in between. Per the germline V gene, CDR1 is LNHDA and CDR2 is SQIVND (reference sequence). The chain's CDR3 is CASRRHSSYNEQFF. CDR3 bases: TGTGCCAGTAGAAGACATAGCTCCTACAATGAGCAGTTCTTC.

The V gene is TRBV20-1, the J gene TRBJ1-2, with 7 bases matching TRBD1. The CDR3 length is 11 residues. V shed 5 bases and J 7 bases; nucleotides not matched to a gene: 4. Germline assignment: CDR1 DFQATT and CDR2 SNEGSKA (reference sequence). DNA for the CDR3: TGCAGTGCTTTACAGGGGTCTGGCTACACCTTC. It encodes CSALQGSGYTF.

The chain joins TRBV14 to TRBJ2-5; the D is unclear. Germline V gene lookup returns CDR1 SGHDN and CDR2 FVKESK. The CDR3 covers 13 residues. V was clipped by 4 bases and J by 10 bases, with 16 bases between them. For the CDR3, the DNA is TGTGCCAGCAGCCGCGCCCTTCTGGAAAACCAGTACTTC. This codes for CASSRALLENQYF.

This clone occurred a few times. This chain uses TRBV6-1 with TRBJ2-3; perhaps TRBD1 as D (5 bases). The V end was cut by 11 bases, the J end by 2 bases, with 11 bases between. The CDR3 covers 12 residues. Germline loops: CDR1 MNHNS, CDR2 SASEGT. CDR3: CAVDKSTDTQYF. The CDR3 DNA follows: TGTGCCGTGGACAAGTCCACAGATACGCAGTATTTT.

This chain links TRBV6-5 with TRBJ2-5; D is unclear. The CDR3 loop spans 14 amino acids. Germline CDR1 reads MNHEY; CDR2 reads SVGAGI. Trimming took 4 bases from V and 6 from J, leaving 15 bases between them. CDR3: CASSLDFGFKTQYF. CDR3 bases: TGTGCCAGCAGTTTGGATTTCGGGTTCAAGACCCAGTACTTC.

This chain connects TRBV7-6 to TRBJ2-5, with D unclear. The V end was cut by 7 bases, the J end by 4 bases, with 10 bases between. The germline V gene has CDR1 SGHVS and CDR2 FNYEAQ. The CDR3 has 12 residues. The CDR3 region is CASKDDSETQYF. CDR3 nucleotides: TGTGCCAGCAAAGATGACTCAGAGACCCAGTACTTC.

The chain couples TRBV18 to TRBJ2-1; 13 bases are shared with TRBD2. This CDR3 contains 16 residues. Trimming cost V 5 bases and J 3 bases; bases outside gene matches: 4. Germline V CDR1 and CDR2: KGHSH, LQKENI. The CDR3 is CASSSGLAGLYNEQFF. The CDR3 coding sequence is TGTGCCAGCTCATCGGGACTAGCGGGGCTCTACAATGAGCAGTTCTTC.

The rearrangement uses TRBV5-1 and TRBJ2-1; 9 nucleotides align to TRBD2. The CDR3 has 19 amino acids. V lost 0 bases and J lost 2; bases outside the gene matches: 12. Germline V gene sequence: CDR1 SGHRS, CDR2 YFSETQ. The CDR3 bases are TGCGCCAGCAGCTTGGCCCTTAGCGGGAGTAGAGGGGCCTACAATGAGCAGTTCTTC. Amino acids: CASSLALSGSRGAYNEQFF.